The 9 T cell receptor beta chains below all came from one sample that was sequenced in a study of cytomegalovirus exposure and HLA in healthy donors. Amplification used 60 Vbeta primers and 13 Jbeta primers. Method: immunoSEQ multiplex PCR; TCRdb's copy keeps in-frame clones and lacks some. The data contain under 200,000 clones, under 80% of them singletons. Sequenced: PBMCs. The origin of the receptors is a female donor in good health and CMV-seronegative.

This chain joins TRBV19 and TRBJ2-1; TRBD1 is a possible D gene (6 bases). Trimming cost V 9 bases and J 7 bases, with 10 bases left between them. Per germline, CDR1 LNHDA and CDR2 SQIVND (reference sequence). The CDR3 is 11 amino acids. The CDR3 DNA reads as TGTGCCAGGCACAGGGATAATGAGCAGTTCTTC. Encoded protein: CARHRDNEQFF.

The chain is built from TRBV7-9 and TRBJ1-5, with 10 bases that match TRBD1. V lost 3 bases, J lost 7 bases, and 9 bases stayed unmatched. Per germline, CDR1 SEHNR and CDR2 FQNEAQ (reference sequence). The CDR3 extends over 16 amino acids. CDR3 sequence: CASSFGQGGGKQPQHF. The CDR3 DNA is TGTGCCAGCAGCTTCGGACAGGGGGGAGGGAAACAGCCCCAGCATTTT.

The chain links TRBV9 to TRBJ2-3; D may be TRBD2 (5 bases). This CDR3 has 12 residues. The germline V gene encodes CDR1 SGDLS and CDR2 YYNGEE. V was clipped by 3 bases and J by 5 bases, with 7 bases between them. The CDR3 coding sequence is TGTGCCAGCAGCGACGCGGGAGATACGCAGTATTTT. Translation gives CASSDAGDTQYF.

A few counts support this clone. The V and J genes are TRBV14 and TRBJ2-1, with 7 bases identical to TRBD2. CDR1 is SGHDN and CDR2 is FVKESK in the germline V gene. This CDR3 spans 16 amino acids. V lost 4 bases to trimming and J lost 11 bases; unmatched junction nucleotides: 17. CDR3 region: CASSLTGGTYPGKQFF. CDR3 sequence (DNA): TGTGCCAGCAGCCTGACCGGGGGGACTTACCCAGGGAAGCAGTTCTTC. Full variable domain (rest looked up from reference TRBV14 and TRBJ2-1): EAGVTQFPSHSVIEKGQTVTLRCDPISGHDNLYWYRRVMGKEIKFLLHFVKESKQDESGMPNNRFLAERTGGTYSTLKVQPAELEDSGVYFCASSLTGGTYPGKQFFGPGTRLTVL.

This clone was detected once. The V call is TRBV27, the J call TRBJ2-2, with 12 bases matching TRBD2. Unmatched junction bases numbered 14, after V lost 5 bases and J lost 4 bases. CDR1 MNHEY and CDR2 SMNVEV come from the germline V gene (reference sequence). The length of the CDR3 is 19 residues. The CDR3 is CASSTDDGTSGLLTGELFF. The CDR3 DNA sequence: TGTGCCAGCAGTACCGACGACGGGACTAGCGGGCTTCTCACCGGGGAGCTGTTTTTT.

V and J are TRBV19 and TRBJ2-7; 8 bases are a match to TRBD2. The CDR3 runs to 15 residues. Germline assignment: CDR1 LNHDA and CDR2 SQIVND (reference sequence). Losses at the gene ends were 5 bases for V and 3 bases for J; bases not matched to a gene: 9. CDR3 protein: CASSSPTGGDYEQYF. The CDR3, as DNA: TGTGCCAGTAGTTCCCCGACGGGAGGGGACTACGAGCAGTACTTC.

The chain links TRBV15 to TRBJ2-1; D is possibly TRBD2 (6 bases). Germline V lookup: CDR1 LNHNV, CDR2 YYDKDF (reference sequence). Trimming shortened V by 0 bases and J by 0 bases, and 15 bases separated the two germline ends. The CDR3 sequence is 18 residues long. CDR3 coding DNA: TGTGCCACCAGCAGAGATCGGGGGACGGCGAGCTCCTACAATGAGCAGTTCTTC. It translates to CATSRDRGTASSYNEQFF.

This sequence joins TRBV5-4 and TRBJ1-2, with TRBD1 matching over 9 bases. In germline, CDR1 is SGHNT, CDR2 YYREEE (reference sequence). The CDR3 is 14 amino acids. Trimming took 4 bases from V and 4 from J; bases not matched to a gene: 5. The CDR3 reads CASSGDREGYGYTF. CDR3 nucleotides: TGTGCCAGCAGCGGGGACAGGGAAGGCTATGGCTACACCTTC. The entire variable domain, with the rest obtained from reference TRBV5-4 and TRBJ1-2, is as follows: ETGVTQSPTHLIKTRGQQVTLRCSSQSGHNTVSWYQQALGQGPQFIFQYYREEENGRGNFPPRFSGLQFPNYSSELNVNALELDDSALYLCASSGDREGYGYTFGSGTRLTVV.

This clone was seen once. This chain connects TRBV19 to TRBJ1-5; no firm D call. The V and J ends lost 7 bases and 7 bases respectively, with 14 bases between them. CDR3 length: 13 residues. The germline CDR1 and CDR2 sequences are LNHDA and SQIVND (reference sequence). The CDR3 loop is CASTLRGDQPQHF. The CDR3 coding sequence is TGTGCCAGTACCCTCCGGGGAGACCAGCCCCAGCATTTT.